This T cell receptor (beta chain) was sequenced for a study of sequential checkpoint blockade in melanoma. This CDR3 is 13 amino acids long. Per germline, CDR1 MNHEY and CDR2 SMNVEV (reference sequence). With 0 bases removed from V and 8 bases from J, the gap between germline ends came to 10 bases. Profiling relied on immunoSEQ multiplex PCR, and the TCRdb table lists in-frame clones only, not all of them. Of roughly 10,000 clones listed, less than 80% are singletons. Indicated treatment: randomized to nivolumab then ipilimumab (arm A) or the reverse (arm B). This clone was counted once. V is TRBV27 and J is TRBJ1-2; D is uncertain. The receptor's source is a human donor with melanoma. The sequencing used CD8+ T cells sorted from blood (inferred from file names), collected from a patient given nivolumab and ipilimumab in sequence. CDR3 nucleotide sequence: TGTGCCAGCAGTTTATCTTTCCAGATGGGCTACACCTTC. It is translated as CASSLSFQMGYTF.